This TCR beta chain was sequenced during a study of T cell responses to AZD1222 COVID-19 vaccine. The study, taken as a whole, reports: Baseline seropositives among AZD1222 recipients totaled only five or six.

Data came from immunoSEQ multiplex PCR; TCRdb stores just in-frame clones and leaves some out. The table includes 150,000 to 250,000 clones, just over 90% detected once. The CDR3 totals 11 residues. V shed 6 bases and J shed 9 bases, with 11 bases lying between them. CDR1 is MDHEN and CDR2 is SYDVKM in the germline V gene. Second doses at about 4 or about 12 weeks were pooled. A word on this clone: Its antigen is unidentified.

This sequence was found in an adult who received the AZD1222 COVID-19 vaccine. The genes are TRBV28 and TRBJ1-2; D unresolved. The source material was peripheral blood, sampled 28 days after the second AZD1222 dose. In nucleotides, the CDR3 is TGTGCCAGCAGAACAGCGACTAGCTACACCTTC. Its protein product is CASRTATSYTF.